The clone carrying this T cell receptor beta chain was detected a few times. The antigen is undetermined. The data were taken from a study of response to subunit inactivated influenza vaccine. Study-wide findings and caveats: Authors suggested each seasonal influenza vaccination recruits few new T cells.

After removal of 1 base from V and 5 bases from J, the junction contained 7 bases not matched to a gene. The germline V gene encodes CDR1 DFQATT and CDR2 SNEGSKA (reference sequence). CDR3 length equals 16 residues. MiXCR, applied by TCRdb to the RT-PCR reads, yields one record per CDR3 protein. This table holds more than 250,000 distinct CDR3 sequences, 20% to 25% found once. The rearrangement uses TRBV20-1 and TRBJ1-6, with 8 bases matching TRBD1. Sequencing was performed on PBMCs from blood, taken about 20 months after vaccination. This clonotype originated in a man aged 45-69 years who received an inactivated influenza vaccine. CDR3 sequence: CSARAGTGNHNSPLHF. In DNA form, the CDR3 reads TGCAGTGCTAGAGCCGGGACAGGAAACCATAATTCACCCCTCCACTTT.